Below are 11 T cell receptor beta chains sequenced from a single sample in a study of response to subunit inactivated influenza vaccine. TCRdb re-called the RT-PCR reads with MiXCR, one entry per CDR3 protein. The sample consists of about 520,000 distinct CDR3 sequences, 25% of them appearing once. The sequenced sample was CD4+ T cells sorted from PBMCs, obtained roughly 5 days after vaccination. The origin of the receptors is a man aged 45 to 65 who received an inactivated influenza vaccine.

The chain is built from TRBV5-6 and TRBJ2-7; TRBD2 matches 8 bases. The ends lost 0 bases at V and 7 bases at J; junction bases unmatched: 6. The length of the CDR3 is 14 residues. CDR1 is SGHDT and CDR2 is YYEEEE in the germline V gene. The CDR3 DNA follows: TGTGCCAGCAGCTTGGACGGGGGGGCCGAGGAGCAGTACTTC. This sequence encodes CASSLDGGAEEQYF.

The chain employs TRBV11-2 and TRBJ2-2, with D maybe TRBD1 (6 bases). Germline V gene lookup returns CDR1 SGHAT and CDR2 FQNNGV. CDR3 length equals 15 residues. Trimming removed 1 base from V and 6 bases from J, with 12 bases in between. The CDR3 DNA reads as TGTGCCAGCAGCTTAGGGTCAGGGGCTGCCGGGGAGCTGTTTTTT. Translation gives CASSLGSGAAGELFF.

The chain employs TRBV7-9 and TRBJ1-3; D is undetermined. The CDR3 spans 13 residues. The germline V and J ends were trimmed by 3 bases and 7 bases, with 10 bases remaining between them. Germline values: CDR1 SEHNR, CDR2 FQNEAQ (reference sequence). The chain's CDR3 is CASSLDYSNTIYF. The CDR3 bases are TGTGCCAGCAGCTTGGATTATTCGAACACCATATATTTT. The variable domain in full, completed from reference TRBV7-9 and TRBJ1-3, reads DTGVSQNPRHKITKRGQNVTFRCDPISEHNRLYWYRQTLGQGPEFLTYFQNEAQLEKSRLLSDRFSAERPKGSFSTLEIQRTEQGDSAMYLCASSLDYSNTIYFGEGSWLTVV.

The rearrangement joins TRBV5-1 to TRBJ2-5; TRBD1 might be the D (6 bases). This CDR3 comprises 13 residues. Between the trimmed V and J ends, which lost 3 bases and 10 bases, there was a span of 16 bases. Germline V gene data show CDR1 as SGHRS and CDR2 as YFSETQ. The chain's CDR3 is CASSSTGEGSQYF. In DNA form, the CDR3 reads TGCGCCAGCAGCTCGACAGGAGAAGGGAGCCAGTACTTC.

There are a few counts of this clonotype. The chain couples TRBV4-2 to TRBJ2-7, with D possibly TRBD2 on 6 matching bases. Germline V gene data show CDR1 as LGHNA and CDR2 as YNFKEQ. The CDR3 extends over 15 amino acids. Trimming took 0 bases from V and 7 from J, leaving 16 bases between them. CDR3 in amino acids: CASSQDWRPAGEQYF. The DNA of the CDR3 is TGTGCCAGCAGCCAAGATTGGAGGCCGGCGGGAGAGCAGTACTTC.

This clonotype was counted between two and nine times. The rearrangement joins TRBV4-2 to TRBJ2-1, with 7 bases matching TRBD1. V lost 0 bases to trimming and J lost 11 bases; unmatched junction nucleotides: 13. The length of the CDR3 is 16 residues. CDR1 is LGHNA, CDR2 YNFKEQ, per germline. CDR3 in DNA: TGTGCCAGCAGCCAAGATATGAGGACAGGAAAAATGAAGCAGTTCTTC. The encoded protein is CASSQDMRTGKMKQFF.

The count of this clonotype is one. The chain employs TRBV4-3 and TRBJ2-1, with a possible D match to TRBD1 (6 bases). V was clipped by 1 base and J by 5 bases, with 15 bases between them. This CDR3 has 16 residues. Germline lookup yields CDR1 LGHNA and CDR2 YSLEER. CDR3 sequence: CASSQAAIGQNNEQFF. CDR3 coding DNA: TGCGCCAGCAGCCAAGCTGCTATTGGACAGAACAATGAGCAGTTCTTC.

This clonotype was observed a handful of times. The chain links TRBV7-2 to TRBJ2-5, with a possible D match to TRBD2 (5 bases). Germline CDR1 reads SGHTA; CDR2 reads FQGNSA. This CDR3 comprises 14 residues. With 2 bases removed from V and 0 bases from J, the gap between germline ends came to 7 bases. CDR3 in DNA: TGTGCCAGCAGCTTATACGGGAACCAAGAGACCCAGTACTTC. Its translation is CASSLYGNQETQYF.

This clonotype was detected a few times. This chain's CDR3 is CASSRTRGVDGYTF. CDR3 DNA sequence: TGTGCCAGCAGCCGTACCAGGGGTGTCGATGGCTACACCTTC. The gene calls are TRBV12-3 or TRBV12-4 and TRBJ1-2; a weak D match, TRBD1 (6 bases). V was shortened by 6 bases and J by 6 bases, with 17 bases between the two germline ends. This CDR3 spans 14 amino acids.

The V gene is TRBV11-2, the J gene TRBJ2-6; 10 nucleotides agree with TRBD1. CDR1 and CDR2 from the germline V gene are SGHAT and FQNNGV. J was trimmed by 1 base and V by 3 bases; bases with no gene match: 6. The CDR3 contains 18 residues. The CDR3 DNA reads as TGTGCCAGCAGCTTTTCGACAGGGGGCGCATCTGGGGCCAACGTCCTGACTTTC. This codes for CASSFSTGGASGANVLTF.

CDR3 sequence (DNA): TGTGCCAGCAGCGTAGCGGGGGGGCAGGAGACCCAGTACTTC. It is translated as CASSVAGGQETQYF. The rearrangement uses TRBV9 and TRBJ2-5; 8 nucleotides align to TRBD2. The CDR3 runs to 14 residues. V was clipped by 0 bases and J by 5 bases; unmatched bases: 3. The germline CDR1 and CDR2 sequences are SGDLS and YYNGEE.